Below, one TCR beta chain is given with its context. No cognate antigen has been identified for it. Data came from a NextSeq 550. The Human TCR Profiling Kit (MiLaboratory) was used to prepare UMI-labeled 5' RACE TRB cDNA libraries. cDNA synthesis used the entire amount of extracted RNA, and PCR amplification then used the entire amount of cDNA produced. Libraries were prepared in parallel with an identical number of PCR cycles. The study's processing was this. With a requirement of at least two reads per UMI, MIGEC and MiXCR extracted about 56,000 +/- 9,600 unique UMI-labeled TRB cDNA molecules per library. On average, each library contained approximately 40,000 +/- 10,000 functional in-frame TRB CDR3 nucleotide clonotypes without stop codons. After downsampling to 5000 UMI-labeled TRB molecules per sample, diversity metrics such as normalized Shannon-Wiener and Chao1 were calculated in VDJtools. For the central five CDR3 residues, VDJtools calculated physicochemical properties weighted by clonotype size, namely interaction energy, strength, volume and Kidera factor 4. TCRdb reprocessed the raw reads; every CDR3 protein sequence is a single record, and DNA is not supplied. The V and J calls come from TCRdb's annotation, not from the publication. The sample's clone listing holds 45,000 to 70,000 distinct CDR3 sequences. In total, the top ten clones hold about 25% of the sample.

For every CD8+ T cell subset, over 250,000 cells were flow-sorted straight into RLT lysis buffer, and each subset was sorted in triplicate. Peripheral blood mononuclear cells were isolated from buffy coats by standard density gradient centrifugation. Total RNA was extracted from sorted cells using an RNeasy Mini Kit. The data belong to a study of CXCR3-negative and CXCR3-positive naive CD8 T cells (dated by TCRdb to the late 2010s). In the study overall: About 135 million TRB reads were obtained in total, roughly 1.5 +/- 0.3 million reads per library. Diversity and physicochemical repertoire analyses covered around 10 donors pooled from two independent experiments. The TRBV-TRBJ cluster analysis covered naive subsets from 5 or 6 donors and memory cells from 3 donors. What the work shows at the level of the full study, not this receptor alone: Within the same donor, TRBV-TRBJ usage looked similar between naive CXCR3-negative and CXCR3-positive cells, but memory cells had distinct patterns. CXCR3 expression partially decreased after cryopreservation, so most assays used freshly isolated PBMCs. Repertoire diversity was comparably high in both naive subsets but much lower in memory CD8+ T cells. Because surface CD5, which is linked to self-reactivity in mice, was comparable between the naive subsets, TCR interaction strength was also inferred from TRB CDR3 physicochemical properties.

CDR1 and CDR2 are drawn from the germline V gene (reference sequence): MNHNY, SVGAGI. The CDR3 holds 13 amino acids from the cysteine to the phenylalanine. The nucleotide record is missing. The sample taken for sequencing was memory CD8+ T cells from blood. The sample's cell subset or site, from its label and the paper: conventional CD8+ memory T cells (TMEM), sorted as controls. The chain is made from TRBV6-6 and TRBJ2-7. The TCR comes from a human donor in good health. Some clones in this sample may be carry-over from other donors' samples. The CDR3 region has the sequence CASRLDRSYEQYF.